The sequence of this TCR beta chain was determined in a study of cytomegalovirus exposure and HLA in healthy donors (dated by TCRdb to between 2016 and 2019). In the study overall: According to an earlier analysis of a few hundred of the donors, about 190 million T cells yielded 117 million unique TCR beta sequences and 276 Gb of sequence data. Alongside the repertoire data, information on donor age, sex, ethnicity and CMV serostatus was compiled. All discovery cohort repertoires had been generated on a single sequencing platform. An earlier analysis of some 500 of the donors used high-throughput TCR beta sequencing to judge whether each TCR beta V gene segment behaved as functional or pseudogenic. The T cell repertoires of about 700 subjects were profiled by immunosequencing and related to cytomegalovirus serostatus. About 320 gigabases of sequencing data and 78 million or so unique TCR sequences were included in an early release covering about 600 HLA-typed donors. A later genetic analysis used genome-wide SNP genotypes for about 60% of the roughly 670 donors, treating that subset as a discovery cohort. To predict cytomegalovirus infection status, the study combined high-throughput TCR immunosequencing, statistical association of individual TCRs with disease status, and machine learning. Typing coverage varied by locus: roughly 629-640 donors for A, B, C, DRB1 and DQB1; approximately 500 for DQA1; over 600 for DPA1; fewer than 480 for DPB1. The genetic ancestry cluster associated with self-reported Caucasian donors included 80% to 90% of the roughly 360 genotyped donors. Roughly 5 DR-DQ haplotypes were treated as single units for association and clustering because of strong linkage in the cohort. A separate validation cohort of 100 to 150 different subjects was used in addition to the approximately 700-subject first cohort. The later analysis used no new phenotypic data to find candidate immune exposures, relying instead on TCR beta sequences and their occurrence across donors. Across under 500 genotyped donors of the cohort, an average of roughly 250,000 unique TCR beta nucleotide sequences per donor were sequenced, and roughly a sixth of those sequences were non-productive. The study was designed to test whether signatures of past pathogen exposure could be identified by cataloging public T cell receptors. A later analysis re-analyzed previously published TCR beta repertoires from about 730 donors and added high-resolution HLA genotyping to study TCR occurrence patterns. HLA typing included class I and class II loci at four-digit resolution. Overall study results and their limits: Because HLA typing was missing for some donors at each locus, association tests included only the typed subset. A further reported finding was that TCR beta sequences accurately predicted the HLA-A and HLA-B alleles for most subjects in the first cohort. A later genetic analysis reported fewer N-insertions in productive TCRs among donors in an Asian-associated ancestry cluster than the roughly 700-donor mean. In the study, 150 to 200 TCR beta chains were listed as associated with cytomegalovirus. Compared with equally common non-associated chains, HLA-associated TCR beta chains in a later analysis were more clonally expanded and had lower generation probabilities. When HLA alleles, especially DR and DQ, strongly co-occurred, attributing TCR associations to individual alleles was difficult. According to the authors, the approach could potentially be generalized to other disease states and immunological phenotypes. A cluster of highly shared sequence variants was judged likely to be a technical artifact of the sequencing pipeline. Linkage disequilibrium might explain the correlated functional status among segregating V segments, but an unknown experimental factor could not be excluded. Presence/absence analyses assumed roughly uniform sequencing depth across donors, an assumption that may not hold. In a later analysis, some 17,000 TCR beta sequences were associated with specific HLA alleles at a false discovery rate of 0.05. Across donors, most TCR sequences were observed very rarely, whereas some public TCRs were present in many individuals. In an earlier analysis of a few hundred of the donors, most TCR beta V segments were observed in productive rearrangements about 90% or about 30% of the time, broadly matching IMGT annotations. About 17 rarely observed V segments, including chromosome 9 orphons, were excluded from the earlier analysis of just under 600 of the donors because counts were too low. Some IMGT-functional V segments, including TRBV6-2 and TRBV6-3, could not be distinguished by the 87-base-pair reads and were therefore excluded. Three of the identified cytomegalovirus-associated TCR beta chains were confirmed in vitro to be specific for cytomegalovirus antigens. Cytomegalovirus status was reported to be diagnosed by the classifier with high specificity and sensitivity in both the original and validation cohorts. According to a later analysis, parvovirus B19, influenza, CMV and Epstein-Barr virus appeared linked to several top co-occurrence clusters. Most CMV-associated TCR beta chains appeared to be HLA-restricted in a later analysis, and the HLA associations seemed to be driven largely by CMV exposure. The only immune exposure information available for the cohort was CMV serostatus. Only TCR beta chains were sequenced in this cohort, and the absence of alpha or paired-chain data limited detectable features. In a later genetic analysis, a missense DCLRE1C variant was associated with V-gene and J-gene trimming of TCR beta chains, and the association was replicated in an independent cohort. In a later analysis, TCR association rates were found to vary across HLA loci, with the most associated TCRs seen for DRB1 alleles and the fewest for HLA-C alleles.

The cohort comprised fewer than 700 healthy bone marrow donors. Cohort members were all nominally healthy when sampled, although unrecorded immune exposures were likely present. The donor tested CMV seropositive, placing the donor among the 290 or so seropositive members of the cohort. A peripheral blood sample was collected from each donor, and TCR beta sequencing was performed on peripheral blood mononuclear cells. Genomic DNA extraction from the blood cell samples was performed with the Qiagen DNeasy Blood Extraction Kit. The germline V gene provides CDR1 KGHSH and CDR2 LQKENI. The CDR3 holds 16 amino acids from the cysteine to the phenylalanine. The retained sequence is limited to the CDR3, 48 bases, with the frame set at the first base. Trimming leaves V shorter by 4 bases and J shorter by 1 base, with the junction holding 7 bases beyond the gene matches. The method was the immunoSEQ multiplex PCR assay. For the multiplex PCR, a mixture combining 60 forward primers for TCR Vbeta segments and 13 reverse primers for TCR Jbeta segments was used. The CDR3 region of rearranged TCR beta genes was amplified from genomic DNA by a multiplex PCR assay. The Illumina HiSeq System was used to sequence the amplified TCR beta libraries as 87-base-pair reads. The authors' analysis ran thus. In a later analysis, tens of millions of unique TCR beta chains were counted across the approximately 640 repertoires, and roughly 11 million of these chains were shared by at least two donors. To remove PCR and sequencing errors, raw reads were error-corrected and collapsed into unique sequences using a nearest-neighbor algorithm that merged closely related sequences. V, D and J gene segments were assigned by aligning CDR3 sequences to IMGT reference sequences. For a sequence to be retained, at least a six-nucleotide match to both a V gene segment and a J gene segment was required. Rearrangements were called productive when the CDR3 lacked stop codons and stayed in frame with V and J; all others were non-productive. Following IMGT convention, CDR3 was defined as the stretch from the second conserved V-encoded cysteine up to the conserved J-encoded phenylalanine. Sequences without an unambiguous match to a single V gene segment were excluded from the earlier analysis of 500 to 700 of the donors. In an earlier analysis of 587 of the donors, V segments were called functional above 56.7% productive rearrangements and were called segregating when the between-donor standard deviation exceeded 5%. A statistical classification framework was built to diagnose cytomegalovirus status from the catalog of TCR beta chain sequences. In a later analysis, TCR nucleotide sequences were compared against IMGT/GENE-DB human TR gene sequences so that V and J genes could be assigned. Using the TCRdist pipeline, a later analysis assigned CDR3 sequences along with most-parsimonious VDJ recombination scenarios. In a later analysis, each TCR beta chain was defined by its CDR3 amino acid sequence together with its V-gene family, and reads without a unique V-gene family were excluded. To address suspected cross-contamination and a sequencing artifact, a later analysis removed several hundred highly shared, low-generation-probability nucleotide sequences. A later analysis calculated a clonal expansion index for each public chain from normalized within-repertoire ranks of inferred template counts. In a later analysis, generation probabilities were computed with a VDJ recombination model fitted to out-of-frame rearrangements, and the resulting probabilities were checked against IGoR. In a later analysis, TCR-TCR, TCR-HLA and TCR-CMV co-occurrence was scored with hypergeometric tests, and a repertoire-size bias correction was applied to TCR pairs. A later analysis estimated false discovery rates by permuting HLA or CMV assignments 20 times. In a later analysis, co-occurring TCRs were grouped using DBSCAN, and TCRdist sequence similarity was added for clustering within HLA-allele-positive subsets. Repertoires with fewer than 30,000 or more than 120,000 public chains were left out of co-occurrence clustering, as were roughly five repertoires with anomalous nucleotide sharing. Drawn from immuneACCESS, this table holds only the in-frame rearrangements with V and J called that TCRdb kept. Clones are partly lost; checked studies trace under half to an unresolved V gene and leave the rest unexplained. V, J and clone size reflect that table, while D and trimming were determined from the DNA. The sample contains about 190,000 clones, roughly 73% of them found a single time. Jointly, the top ten make up approximately 2.1% of the sample.

This clone was detected only once. Its antigen is not yet known. No much larger clonotype is one base removed from it; base qualities were not supplied. Sample: PBMCs. This clonotype originated in a young woman in good health and CMV-seropositive. The sequence is built from TRBV18 and TRBJ1-1; 9 bases in the middle match TRBD1. The nucleotide sequence reads as follows: TGTGCCAGCTCACGGACCCAACAGGGGGCGAACACTGAAGCTTTCTTT. This codes for CASSRTQQGANTEAFF. The entire variable domain, with the stretches around the CDR3 drawn from the reference TRBV18 and TRBJ1-1 proteins, is NAGVMQNPRHLVRRRGQEARLRCSPMKGHSHVYWYRQLPEEGLKFMVYLQKENIIDESGMPKERFSAEFPKEGPSILRIQQVVRGDSAAYFCASSRTQQGANTEAFFGQGTRLTVV.